A selection of T cell receptor beta chains follows, all from one sample in a study of beta chain features in type 1 diabetes. Libraries were prepared by immunoSEQ multiplex PCR; TCRdb keeps only in-frame clonotypes and omits some of them. The repertoire holds around 650,000 clones, with over 10% as singletons. Sequenced material: naive CD4+ T cells from blood. Every receptor here comes from a man aged 25 to 40 with type 1 diabetes. Both conserved end residues are part of each CDR3. The D gene is left open where the match is weak. Expanded clones get a size class; other rows say once, few or many, or leave the size out.

abundance	len	d_gene	v_gene	j_gene	CDR3aa	CDR3nt
-	15	-	TRBV27	TRBJ1-5	CASSSTQHHYQPQHF	TGTGCCAGCAGTTCTACCCAGCACCATTATCAGCCCCAGCATTTT
few	13	-	TRBV9	TRBJ1-1	CASSVGLITEAFF	TGTGCCAGCAGCGTAGGCTTGATCACTGAAGCTTTCTTT
-	13	TRBD1	TRBV29-1	TRBJ1-2	CSVEDLGGSGYTF	TGCAGCGTTGAAGATCTAGGGGGCTCTGGCTACACCTTC
-	15	TRBD1	TRBV5-1	TRBJ2-1	CASSVGTGGYNEQFF	TGCGCCAGCAGCGTGGGGACAGGGGGTTACAATGAGCAGTTCTTC
-	13	-	TRBV11-2	TRBJ2-1	CASSLDLASEQFF	TGTGCCAGCAGCTTAGACCTAGCGAGTGAGCAGTTCTTC
-	17	-	TRBV7-9	TRBJ2-7	CASSLGVGPGYSYEQYF	TGTGCCAGCAGCTTAGGGGTTGGACCGGGCTACTCCTACGAGCAGTACTTC
-	12	-	TRBV25-1	TRBJ1-3	CASSEGGDTIYF	TGTGCCAGCAGTGAAGGTGGGGACACCATATATTTT
-	13	-	TRBV18	TRBJ2-7	CASSPQGGYEQYF	TGTGCCAGCTCACCACAAGGAGGCTACGAGCAGTACTTC
few	12	-	TRBV29-1	TRBJ2-1	CSASGGSDEQFF	TGCAGCGCGTCCGGAGGGTCAGATGAGCAGTTCTTC
-	13	-	TRBV18	TRBJ2-5	CASSPTFQETQYF	TGTGCCAGCTCACCAACATTTCAAGAGACCCAGTACTTC
once	14	TRBD1	TRBV7-9	TRBJ1-2	CASSWTGLDYGYTF	TGTGCCAGCAGCTGGACAGGGCTCGACTATGGCTACACCTTC
few	13	-	TRBV5-1	TRBJ2-1	CASSLTGNYEQFF	TGCGCCAGCAGCTTGACAGGGAACTATGAGCAGTTCTTC
-	15	TRBD1	TRBV5-1	TRBJ2-1	CASSYYRDSNNEQFF	TGCGCCAGCAGTTACTACCGGGACAGTAACAATGAGCAGTTCTTC
-	13	-	TRBV2	TRBJ2-3	CASSRTGTDTQYF	TGTGCCAGCAGCCGGACTGGCACAGATACGCAGTATTTT
few	15	-	TRBV28	TRBJ1-5	CASSLRGASFRPQHF	TGTGCCAGCAGTTTACGGGGGGCATCCTTTCGGCCCCAGCATTTT
-	14	-	TRBV14	TRBJ1-3	CASSQRQVENTIYF	TGTGCCAGCAGCCAACGGCAGGTCGAAAACACCATATATTTT
few	18	TRBD2	TRBV4-2	TRBJ2-1	CASSRRTSGVGLINEQFF	TGTGCCAGCAGCCGGCGGACTAGCGGGGTTGGACTCATAAATGAGCAGTTCTTC
-	15	-	TRBV2	TRBJ1-5	CASSPDGGSNQPQHF	TGTGCCAGCAGTCCGGACGGGGGAAGCAATCAGCCCCAGCATTTT
-	14	-	TRBV7-2	TRBJ1-2	CASTLIGVIYGYTF	TGTGCCAGCACACTGATTGGGGTTATCTATGGCTACACCTTC
few	14	TRBD1	TRBV6-5	TRBJ1-2	CASSYTTGSGGYTF	TGTGCCAGCAGTTACACGACAGGGTCCGGCGGCTACACCTTC
few	14	TRBD1	TRBV30	TRBJ2-2	CAGGAGTGTGELFF	TGTGCCGGGGGGGCCGGGACAGGGACCGGGGAGCTGTTTTTT
-	18	-	TRBV7-9	TRBJ2-3	CASSLDWLARRSTDTQYF	TGTGCCAGCAGCTTAGATTGGTTAGCGAGGAGAAGCACAGATACGCAGTATTTT
-	16	-	TRBV5-1	TRBJ2-7	CASSSVAGGAGAEQYF	TGCGCCAGCAGCTCGGTTGCAGGGGGCGCGGGGGCCGAGCAGTACTTC
few	14	-	TRBV27	TRBJ1-1	CASSFRGLNTEAFF	TGTGCCAGCAGTTTTAGGGGCCTGAACACTGAAGCTTTCTTT